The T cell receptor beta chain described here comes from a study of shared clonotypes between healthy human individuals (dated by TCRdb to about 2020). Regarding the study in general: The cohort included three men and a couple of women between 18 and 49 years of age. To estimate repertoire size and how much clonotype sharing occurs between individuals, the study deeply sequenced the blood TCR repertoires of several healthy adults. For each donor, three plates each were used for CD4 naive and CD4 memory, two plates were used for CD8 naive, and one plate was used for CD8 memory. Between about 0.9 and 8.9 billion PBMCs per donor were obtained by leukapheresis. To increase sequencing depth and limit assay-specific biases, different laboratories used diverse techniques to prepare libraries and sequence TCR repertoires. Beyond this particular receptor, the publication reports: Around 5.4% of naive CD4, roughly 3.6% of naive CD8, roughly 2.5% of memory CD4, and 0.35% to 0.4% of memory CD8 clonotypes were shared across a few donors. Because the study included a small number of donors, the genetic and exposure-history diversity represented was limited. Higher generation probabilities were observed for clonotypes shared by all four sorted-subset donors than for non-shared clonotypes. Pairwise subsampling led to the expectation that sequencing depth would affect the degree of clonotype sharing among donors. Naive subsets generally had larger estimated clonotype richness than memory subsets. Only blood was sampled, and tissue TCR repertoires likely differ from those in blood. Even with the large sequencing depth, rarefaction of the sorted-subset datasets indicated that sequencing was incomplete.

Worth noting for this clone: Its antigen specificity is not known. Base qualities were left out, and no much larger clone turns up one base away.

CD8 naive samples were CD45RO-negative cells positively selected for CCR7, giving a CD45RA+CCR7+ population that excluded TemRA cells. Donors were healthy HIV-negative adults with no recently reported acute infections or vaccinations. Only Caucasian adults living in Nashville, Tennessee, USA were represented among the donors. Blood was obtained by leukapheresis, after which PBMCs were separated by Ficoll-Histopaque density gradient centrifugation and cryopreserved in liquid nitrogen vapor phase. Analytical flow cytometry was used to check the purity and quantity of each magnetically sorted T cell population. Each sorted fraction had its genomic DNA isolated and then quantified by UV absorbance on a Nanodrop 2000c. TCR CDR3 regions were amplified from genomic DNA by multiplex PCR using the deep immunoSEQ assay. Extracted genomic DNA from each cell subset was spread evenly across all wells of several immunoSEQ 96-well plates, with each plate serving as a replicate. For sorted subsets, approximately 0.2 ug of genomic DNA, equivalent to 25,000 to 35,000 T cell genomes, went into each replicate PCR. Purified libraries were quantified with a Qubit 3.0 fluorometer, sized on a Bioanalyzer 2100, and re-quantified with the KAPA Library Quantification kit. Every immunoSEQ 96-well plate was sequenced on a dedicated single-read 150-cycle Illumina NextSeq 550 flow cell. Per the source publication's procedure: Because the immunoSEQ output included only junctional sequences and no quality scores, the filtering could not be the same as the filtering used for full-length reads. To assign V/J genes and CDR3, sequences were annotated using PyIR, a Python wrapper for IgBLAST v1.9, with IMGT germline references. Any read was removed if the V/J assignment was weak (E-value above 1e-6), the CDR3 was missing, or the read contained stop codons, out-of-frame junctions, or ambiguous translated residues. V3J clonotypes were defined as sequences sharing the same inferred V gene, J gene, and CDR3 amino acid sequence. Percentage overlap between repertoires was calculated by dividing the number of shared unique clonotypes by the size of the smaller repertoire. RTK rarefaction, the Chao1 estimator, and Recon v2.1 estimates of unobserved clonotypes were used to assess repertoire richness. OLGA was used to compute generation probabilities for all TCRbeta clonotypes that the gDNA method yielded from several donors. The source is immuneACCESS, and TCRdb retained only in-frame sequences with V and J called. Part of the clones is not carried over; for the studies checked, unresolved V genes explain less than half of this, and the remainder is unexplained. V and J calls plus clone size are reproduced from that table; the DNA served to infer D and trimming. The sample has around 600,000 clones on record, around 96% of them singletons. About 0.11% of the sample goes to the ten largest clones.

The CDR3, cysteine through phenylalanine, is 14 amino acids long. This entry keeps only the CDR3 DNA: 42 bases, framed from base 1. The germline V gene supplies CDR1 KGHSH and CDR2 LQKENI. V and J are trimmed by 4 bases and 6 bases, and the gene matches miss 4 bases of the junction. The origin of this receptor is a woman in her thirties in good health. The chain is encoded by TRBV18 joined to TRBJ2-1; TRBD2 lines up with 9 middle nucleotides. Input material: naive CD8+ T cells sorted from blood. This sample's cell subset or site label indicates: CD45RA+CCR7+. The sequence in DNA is TGTGCCAGCTCACTAGCGGGAGCCCCCAATGAGCAGTTCTTC. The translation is CASSLAGAPNEQFF.